This T cell receptor beta chain was observed in a study of cytomegalovirus exposure and HLA in healthy donors. Study-wide findings and caveats: Most TCR sequences proved rare, with some public TCRs found in many donors. TCR beta chain V- and J-gene trimming was linked, in a later analysis, to a missense variant in DCLRE1C.

Use of 60 Vbeta and 13 Jbeta primers characterized the PCR. TCRdb's copy holds only in-frame clones and misses some; the assay was immunoSEQ multiplex PCR. This table has some 130,000 clones, 80% appearing once. The CDR3 consists of 15 residues. V shed 5 bases and J 7 bases; nucleotides not matched to a gene: 8. The germline V gene has CDR1 SGHRS and CDR2 YFSETQ. Of note for this clone: What it binds is unknown.

The origin of this receptor is a man aged 30 to 39 in good health and CMV-seronegative. Input material: PBMCs. The chain is built from TRBV5-1 and TRBJ2-1, with 11 bases matching TRBD2. The CDR3 here is CASSGGLAGSNEQFF. The CDR3 bases are TGCGCCAGCAGTGGCGGACTAGCGGGTTCAAATGAGCAGTTCTTC.